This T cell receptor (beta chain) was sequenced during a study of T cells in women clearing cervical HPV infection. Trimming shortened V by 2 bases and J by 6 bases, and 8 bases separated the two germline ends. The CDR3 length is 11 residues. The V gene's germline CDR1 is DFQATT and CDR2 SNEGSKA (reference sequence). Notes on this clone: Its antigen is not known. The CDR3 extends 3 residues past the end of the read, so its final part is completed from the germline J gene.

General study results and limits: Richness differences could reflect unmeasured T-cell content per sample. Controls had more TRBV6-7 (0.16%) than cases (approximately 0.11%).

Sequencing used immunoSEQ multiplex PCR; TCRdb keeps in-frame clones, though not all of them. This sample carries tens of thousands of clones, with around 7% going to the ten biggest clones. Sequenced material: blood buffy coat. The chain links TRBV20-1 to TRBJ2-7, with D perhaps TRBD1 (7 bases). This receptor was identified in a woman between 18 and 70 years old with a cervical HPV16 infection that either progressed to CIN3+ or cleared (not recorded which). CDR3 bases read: TGCAGTGCTAGACAGGGGGGCGAG. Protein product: CSARQGGE. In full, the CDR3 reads CSARQGGEQYF.